This T cell receptor beta chain emerged from a study of read filtering for tumor transcriptome and immune sequencing. Unmatched junction bases numbered 6, after V lost 1 base and J lost 9 bases. The CDR3 is 14 amino acids. Germline values: CDR1 SEHNR, CDR2 FQNEAQ (reference sequence). The library was built from roughly 400 ng RNA with molecular barcoded adaptors for alpha/delta and beta/gamma chains. Each CDR3 protein is one row after TCRdb ran MiXCR on the reads. The sample records about 57,000 distinct CDR3 sequences, more than 11% being singletons. V is TRBV7-9 and J is TRBJ2-1, with 7 bases matching TRBD1. This TCR derives from a donor at least 40 years old with multiple myeloma. The sequencing sample was made of a population of CD138-negative cells sorted from bone marrow. CDR3 residues: CASSLGVGDSEQFF. In nucleotides, the CDR3 is TGTGCCAGCAGCTTAGGGGTGGGGGACAGTGAGCAGTTCTTC.